This TCR beta chain was found in a study of Tregs in tolerant kidney transplant recipients. Details on this clone: What it recognizes is unknown.

This CDR3 has 13 amino acids. Germline CDR1 is SGHNT and CDR2 is YYREEE (reference sequence). Trimming took off 0 bases at V and 1 base at J, with 3 bases between the two ends. Study-wide results and limits: Few patients were studied, so findings need validation in larger groups. This study did not directly address biological reproducibility.

Unstimulated Tregs (CD4+CD25+CD127-) and CD4+CD25- non-Tregs were sorted from PBMCs. Using immunoSEQ multiplex PCR, the repertoire was profiled, and TCRdb retains in-frame clones only, with some absent. The data show some 240,000 clones, about four fifths seen once. Sequenced material: CD4+ T cells from blood. The chain combines TRBV5-4 with TRBJ2-3; D gene uncertain. The source of this sequence is a human donor in good health. The CDR3: CASSLEGTDTQYF. The CDR3 DNA sequence: TGTGCCAGCAGCTTGGAGGGCACAGATACGCAGTATTTT.